This T cell receptor (beta chain) was found in a study of spatial heterogeneity in lung cancer. Turning to the study itself: Unique TCR and UMI combinations averaged more than ten appearances each in raw reads. Study results and limitations: Ubiquitous and regional expanded TCR counts correlated with ubiquitous and regional nonsynonymous mutations, respectively. In tumors, expanded intratumoral alpha and beta TCR counts tracked mutation counts.

Germline V gene lookup returns CDR1 MDHEN and CDR2 SYDVKM. The V end was cut by 5 bases, the J end by 7 bases, with 8 bases between. The CDR3 is 12 residues long. This clonotype was observed many times. Its antigen is unidentified. The time point was: sample taken at primary tumor resection. The input material, whole RNA from tumor, nontumor lung or frozen PBMC, was sequenced unsorted. Via MiXCR, TCRdb re-called the 5' RACE reads, giving one row per CDR3 protein. The sample has 20,000 or so distinct CDR3 sequences; around 8% are singletons. The sequence came from a male donor with early-stage non-small cell lung cancer. The genes are TRBV28 and TRBJ1-4; D not resolved. Source: lung tumor tissue, taken at surgery. CDR3 DNA: TGTGCCAGCAGTACGGTTTTTGAAAAACTGTTTTTT. It yields the protein CASSTVFEKLFF.